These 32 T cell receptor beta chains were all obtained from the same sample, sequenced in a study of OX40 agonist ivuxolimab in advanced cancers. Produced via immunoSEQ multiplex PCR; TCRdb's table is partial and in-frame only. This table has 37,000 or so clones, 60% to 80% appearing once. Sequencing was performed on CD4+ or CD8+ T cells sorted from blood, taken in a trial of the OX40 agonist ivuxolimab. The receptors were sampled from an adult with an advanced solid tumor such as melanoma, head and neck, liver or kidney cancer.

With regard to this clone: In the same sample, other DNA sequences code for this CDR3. CDR3 region: CASSLGPSGNTIYF. The CDR3 DNA is TGTGCCAGCAGCCTAGGGCCCTCGGGAAACACCATATATTTT. V gene TRBV27 combines with J gene TRBJ1-3; D remains ambiguous. CDR3 length: 14 amino acids. Germline assignment: CDR1 MNHEY and CDR2 SMNVEV (reference sequence). Trimming removed 6 bases from V and 4 bases from J, with 13 bases in between.

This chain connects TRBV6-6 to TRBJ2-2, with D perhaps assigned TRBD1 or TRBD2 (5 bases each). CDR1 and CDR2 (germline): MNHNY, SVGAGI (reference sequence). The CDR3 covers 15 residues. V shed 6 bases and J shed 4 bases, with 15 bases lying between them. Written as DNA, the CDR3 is TGTGCCAGCAGGGAGTATGGGGGTCTCACCGGGGAGCTGTTTTTT. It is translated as CASREYGGLTGELFF.

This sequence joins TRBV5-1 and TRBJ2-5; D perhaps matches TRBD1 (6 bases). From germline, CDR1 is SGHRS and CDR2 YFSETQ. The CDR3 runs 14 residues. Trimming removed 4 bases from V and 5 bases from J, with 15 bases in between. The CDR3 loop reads CASSPITGLETQYF. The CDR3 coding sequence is TGCGCCAGCAGCCCAATTACAGGGTTGGAGACCCAGTACTTC. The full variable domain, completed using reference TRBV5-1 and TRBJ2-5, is KAGVTQTPRYLIKTRGQQVTLSCSPISGHRSVSWYQQTPGQGLQFLFEYFSETQRNKGNFPGRFSGRQFSNSRSEMNVSTLELGDSALYLCASSPITGLETQYFGPGTRLLVL.

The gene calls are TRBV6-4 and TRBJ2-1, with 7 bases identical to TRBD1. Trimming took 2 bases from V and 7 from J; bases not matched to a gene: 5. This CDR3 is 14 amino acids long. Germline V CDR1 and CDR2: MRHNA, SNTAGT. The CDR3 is CASSDGGQLNEQFF. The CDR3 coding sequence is TGTGCCAGCAGTGACGGGGGACAGCTAAATGAGCAGTTCTTC.

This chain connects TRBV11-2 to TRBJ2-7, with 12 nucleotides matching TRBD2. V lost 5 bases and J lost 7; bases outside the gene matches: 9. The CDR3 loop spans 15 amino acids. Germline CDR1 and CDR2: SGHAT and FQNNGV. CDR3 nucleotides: TGTGCCAGCAGCGTTGGACTAGCGGGAACCCAGGAGCAGTACTTC. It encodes CASSVGLAGTQEQYF.

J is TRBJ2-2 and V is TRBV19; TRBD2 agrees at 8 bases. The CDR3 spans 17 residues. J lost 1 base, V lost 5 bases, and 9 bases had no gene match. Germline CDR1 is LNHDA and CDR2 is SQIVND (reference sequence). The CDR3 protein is CASSPAGRAENTGELFF. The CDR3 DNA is TGTGCCAGTAGTCCGGCCGGGAGGGCGGAGAACACCGGGGAGCTGTTTTTT.

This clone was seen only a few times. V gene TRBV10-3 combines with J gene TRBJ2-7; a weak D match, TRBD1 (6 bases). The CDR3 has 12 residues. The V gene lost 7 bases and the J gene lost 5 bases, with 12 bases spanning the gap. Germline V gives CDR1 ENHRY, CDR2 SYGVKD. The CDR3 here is CAIMDSIDEQYF. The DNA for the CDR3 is TGTGCCATCATGGACAGCATCGACGAGCAGTACTTC.

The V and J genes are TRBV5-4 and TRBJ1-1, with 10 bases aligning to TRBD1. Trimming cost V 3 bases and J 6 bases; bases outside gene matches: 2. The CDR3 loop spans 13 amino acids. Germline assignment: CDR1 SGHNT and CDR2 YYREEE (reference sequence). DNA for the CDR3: TGTGCCAGCAGCTGGGACAGGGGCGCTGAAGCTTTCTTT. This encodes CASSWDRGAEAFF.

The CDR3 sequence is CSVVEGRETQYF. The CDR3 nucleotides are TGCAGCGTTGTGGAGGGCCGGGAGACCCAGTACTTC. The chain links TRBV29-1 to TRBJ2-5; a possible D gene is TRBD2 (6 bases). V was pared by 4 bases and J by 5 bases, with 11 bases between. CDR1 is SQVTM, CDR2 ANQGSEA, per germline. The CDR3 consists of 12 residues.

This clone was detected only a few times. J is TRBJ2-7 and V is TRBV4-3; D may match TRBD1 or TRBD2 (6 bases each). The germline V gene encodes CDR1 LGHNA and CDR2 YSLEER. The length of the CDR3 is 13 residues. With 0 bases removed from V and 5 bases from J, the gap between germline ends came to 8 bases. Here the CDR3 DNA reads TGCGCCAGCAGCCAAGATGGGGGGCACGAGCAGTACTTC. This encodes CASSQDGGHEQYF.

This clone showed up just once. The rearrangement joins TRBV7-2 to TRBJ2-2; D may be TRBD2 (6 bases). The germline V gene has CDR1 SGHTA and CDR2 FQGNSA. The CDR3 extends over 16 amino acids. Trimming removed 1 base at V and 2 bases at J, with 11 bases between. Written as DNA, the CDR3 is TGTGCCAGCAGCTTAGTGGGAGGACAAAACACCGGGGAGCTGTTTTTT. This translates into CASSLVGGQNTGELFF.

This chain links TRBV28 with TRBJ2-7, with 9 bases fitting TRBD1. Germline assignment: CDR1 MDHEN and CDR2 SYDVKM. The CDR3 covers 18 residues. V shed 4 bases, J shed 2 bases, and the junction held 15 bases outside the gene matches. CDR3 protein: CASSSGTGSVGLTYEQYF. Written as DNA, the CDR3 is TGTGCCAGCAGTTCGGGGACAGGGTCGGTTGGCTTAACCTACGAGCAGTACTTC.

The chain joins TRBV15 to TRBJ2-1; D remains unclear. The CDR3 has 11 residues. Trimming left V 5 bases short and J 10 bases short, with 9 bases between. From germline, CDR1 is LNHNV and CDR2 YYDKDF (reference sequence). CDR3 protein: CATSFGVEQFF. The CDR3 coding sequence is TGTGCCACCAGCTTTGGAGTGGAGCAGTTCTTC.

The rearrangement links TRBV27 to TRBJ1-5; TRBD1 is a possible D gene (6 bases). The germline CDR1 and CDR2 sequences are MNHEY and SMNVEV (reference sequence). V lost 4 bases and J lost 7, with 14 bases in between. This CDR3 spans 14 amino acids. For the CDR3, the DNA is TGTGCCAGCAGTTATACAGGGACTGGGCAGCCCCAGCATTTT. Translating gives CASSYTGTGQPQHF.

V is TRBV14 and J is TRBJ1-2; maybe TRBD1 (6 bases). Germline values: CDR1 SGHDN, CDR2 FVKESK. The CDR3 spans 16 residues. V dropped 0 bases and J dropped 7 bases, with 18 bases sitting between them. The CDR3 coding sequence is TGTGCCAGCAGCCAAGATTTGGGGGGCTTGAGTAGTGGCTACACCTTC. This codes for CASSQDLGGLSSGYTF.

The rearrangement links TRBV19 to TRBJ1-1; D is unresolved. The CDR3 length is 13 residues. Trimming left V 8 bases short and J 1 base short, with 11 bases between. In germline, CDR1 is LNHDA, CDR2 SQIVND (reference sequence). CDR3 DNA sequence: TGTGCCAGTCAGAAGGGAAAGAACACTGAAGCTTTCTTT. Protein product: CASQKGKNTEAFF.

The CDR3 is CASSVGEVNYGYTF. CDR3 nucleotide sequence: TGTGCCAGCAGCGTAGGCGAGGTCAACTATGGCTACACCTTC. The V and J genes are TRBV9 and TRBJ1-2; D is uncertain. Germline V gene data show CDR1 as SGDLS and CDR2 as YYNGEE. V was clipped by 0 bases and J by 2 bases, with 8 bases between them. CDR3 length: 14 amino acids.

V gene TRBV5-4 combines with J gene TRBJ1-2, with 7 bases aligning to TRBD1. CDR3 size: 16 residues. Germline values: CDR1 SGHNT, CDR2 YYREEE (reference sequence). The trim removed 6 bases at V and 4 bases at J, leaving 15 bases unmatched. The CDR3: CASTGTERAPIYGYTF. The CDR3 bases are TGTGCCAGCACTGGGACAGAACGGGCTCCTATCTATGGCTACACCTTC.

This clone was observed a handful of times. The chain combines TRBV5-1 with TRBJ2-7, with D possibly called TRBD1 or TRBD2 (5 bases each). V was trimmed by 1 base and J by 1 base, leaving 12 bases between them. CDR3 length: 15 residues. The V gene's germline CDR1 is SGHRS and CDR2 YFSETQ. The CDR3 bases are TGCGCCAGCAGCTTGCGGCCCGAGGGGTCCTACGAGCAGTACTTC. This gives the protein CASSLRPEGSYEQYF.

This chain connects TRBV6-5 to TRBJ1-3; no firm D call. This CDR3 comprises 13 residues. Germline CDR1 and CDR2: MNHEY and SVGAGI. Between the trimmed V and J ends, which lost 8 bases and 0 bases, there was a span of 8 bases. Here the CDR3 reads CASWLSSGNTIYF. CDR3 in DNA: TGTGCCAGCTGGTTGAGCTCTGGAAACACCATATATTTT.

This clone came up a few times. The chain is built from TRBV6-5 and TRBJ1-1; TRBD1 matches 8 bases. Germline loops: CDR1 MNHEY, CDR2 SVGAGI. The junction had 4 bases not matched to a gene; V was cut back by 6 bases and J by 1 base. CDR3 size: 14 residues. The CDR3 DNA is TGTGCCAGCAGACTGGACAGGGCGAACACTGAAGCTTTCTTT. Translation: CASRLDRANTEAFF.

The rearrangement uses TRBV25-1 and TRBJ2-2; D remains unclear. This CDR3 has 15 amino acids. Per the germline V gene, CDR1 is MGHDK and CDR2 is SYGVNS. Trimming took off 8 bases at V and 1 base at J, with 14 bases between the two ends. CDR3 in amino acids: CASSSYRQNTGELFF. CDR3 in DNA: TGTGCCAGCTCCTCCTATCGGCAGAACACCGGGGAGCTGTTTTTT. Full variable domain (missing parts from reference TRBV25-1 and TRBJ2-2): EADIYQTPRYLVIGTGKKITLECSQTMGHDKMYWYQQDPGMELHLIHYSYGVNSTEKGDLSSESTVSRIRTEHFPLTLESARPSHTSQYLCASSSYRQNTGELFFGEGSRLTVL.

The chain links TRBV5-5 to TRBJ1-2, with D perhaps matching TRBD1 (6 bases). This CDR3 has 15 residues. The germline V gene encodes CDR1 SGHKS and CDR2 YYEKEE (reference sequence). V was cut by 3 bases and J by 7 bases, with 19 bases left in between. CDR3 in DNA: TGTGCCAGCAGCTCACCCCGGGACAATCCCCTTGGCTACACCTTC. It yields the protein CASSSPRDNPLGYTF.

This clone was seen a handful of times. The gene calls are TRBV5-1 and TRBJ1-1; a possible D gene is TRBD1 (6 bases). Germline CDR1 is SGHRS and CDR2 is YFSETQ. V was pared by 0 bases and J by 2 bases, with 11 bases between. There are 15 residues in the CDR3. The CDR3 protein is CASSLGWGANTEAFF. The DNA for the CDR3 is TGCGCCAGCAGCTTGGGGTGGGGGGCCAACACTGAAGCTTTCTTT.

The CDR3 DNA sequence: TGTGCCAGTAAAGAACAGGGCAGGGAAGGGCCCCAGCATTTT. Translation gives CASKEQGREGPQHF. This rearrangement joins TRBV19 to TRBJ1-5; D possibly corresponds to TRBD1 (6 bases). CDR1 is LNHDA and CDR2 is SQIVND in the germline V gene (reference sequence). Trimming took off 7 bases at V and 9 bases at J, with 19 bases between the two ends. The CDR3 spans 14 residues. The whole variable domain, remainder taken from reference TRBV19 and TRBJ1-5, is DGGITQSPKYLFRKEGQNVTLSCEQNLNHDAMYWYRQDPGQGLRLIYYSQIVNDFQKGDIAEGYSVSREKKESFPLTVTSAQKNPTAFYLCASKEQGREGPQHFGDGTRLSIL.

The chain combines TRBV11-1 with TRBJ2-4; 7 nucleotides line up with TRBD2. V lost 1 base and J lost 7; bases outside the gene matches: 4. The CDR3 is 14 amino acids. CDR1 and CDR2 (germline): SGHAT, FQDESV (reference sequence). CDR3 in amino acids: CASSLGEGTNIQYF. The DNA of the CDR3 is TGTGCCAGCAGCTTAGGGGAGGGTACCAACATTCAGTACTTC.

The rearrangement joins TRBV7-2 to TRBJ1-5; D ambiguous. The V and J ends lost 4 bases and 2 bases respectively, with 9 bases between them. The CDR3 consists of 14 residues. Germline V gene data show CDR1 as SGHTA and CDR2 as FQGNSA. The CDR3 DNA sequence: TGTGCCAGCAGCTCGCAGACCGGCAATCAGCCCCAGCATTTT. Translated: CASSSQTGNQPQHF.

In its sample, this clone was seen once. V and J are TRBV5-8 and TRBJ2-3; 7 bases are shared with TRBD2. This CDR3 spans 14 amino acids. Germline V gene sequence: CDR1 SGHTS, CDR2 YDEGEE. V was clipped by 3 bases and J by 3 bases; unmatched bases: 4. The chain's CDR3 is CASSSREGTDTQYF. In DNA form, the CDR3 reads TGTGCCAGCAGCTCAAGGGAGGGGACAGATACGCAGTATTTT.

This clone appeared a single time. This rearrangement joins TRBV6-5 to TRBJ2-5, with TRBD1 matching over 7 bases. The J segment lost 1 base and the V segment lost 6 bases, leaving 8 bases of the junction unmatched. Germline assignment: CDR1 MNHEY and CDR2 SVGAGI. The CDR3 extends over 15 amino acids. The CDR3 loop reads CASSSNSGGQETQYF. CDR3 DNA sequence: TGTGCCAGCAGCTCTAACTCAGGGGGCCAAGAGACCCAGTACTTC.

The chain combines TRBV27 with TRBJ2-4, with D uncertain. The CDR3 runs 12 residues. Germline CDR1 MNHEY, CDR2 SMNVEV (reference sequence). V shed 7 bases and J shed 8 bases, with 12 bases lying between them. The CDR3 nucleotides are TGTGCCAGCACCTCCTCCCATCACATTCAGTACTTC. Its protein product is CASTSSHHIQYF.

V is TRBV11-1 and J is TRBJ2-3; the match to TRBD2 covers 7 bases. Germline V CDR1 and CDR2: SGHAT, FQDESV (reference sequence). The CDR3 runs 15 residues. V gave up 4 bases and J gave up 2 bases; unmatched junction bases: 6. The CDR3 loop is CASSSGTTVTDTQYF. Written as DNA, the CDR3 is TGTGCCAGCAGCTCCGGGACTACGGTCACAGATACGCAGTATTTT.

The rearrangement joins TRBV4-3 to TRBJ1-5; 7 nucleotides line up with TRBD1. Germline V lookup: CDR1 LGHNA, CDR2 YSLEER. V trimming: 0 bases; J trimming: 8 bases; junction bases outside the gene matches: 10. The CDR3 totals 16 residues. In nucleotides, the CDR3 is TGCGCCAGCAGCCAAGAGTCCCTACAGGGGCATGAGCCCCAGCATTTT. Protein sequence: CASSQESLQGHEPQHF.